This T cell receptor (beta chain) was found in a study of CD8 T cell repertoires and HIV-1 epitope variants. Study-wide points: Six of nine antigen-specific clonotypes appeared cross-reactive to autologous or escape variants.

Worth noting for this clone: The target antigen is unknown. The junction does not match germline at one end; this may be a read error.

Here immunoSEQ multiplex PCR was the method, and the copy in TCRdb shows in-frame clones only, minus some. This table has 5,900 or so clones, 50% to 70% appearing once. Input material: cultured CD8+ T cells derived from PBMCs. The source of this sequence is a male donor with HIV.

In nucleotides, the CDR3 is TGTGCCAGCAGCTCACCAATCCGGGGTTTC. This translates into CASSSPIRGF. This rearrangement joins TRBV6-6 to TRBJ2-3, with D perhaps TRBD2 (5 bases). Germline CDR1 is MNHNY and CDR2 is SVGAGI (reference sequence). The CDR3 spans 10 residues.